The 9 T cell receptor beta chains below all came from one sample that was sequenced in a study of PD-L1 blockade in urothelial cancer (dated by TCRdb to about 2017). Libraries were prepared through the immunoSEQ multiplex PCR assay. The immuneACCESS repertoire file appears here via TCRdb, limited to in-frame rearrangements. These files lack a portion of the clones; in checked studies, under half of the deficit traces to unresolved V genes, and the cause of the others is not known. This sample is represented by tens of thousands of clones; approximately 82% of them were singletons. Under 4% of the sample is taken by the ten largest. Specimen: PBMCs, collected around atezolizumab (anti-PD-L1) treatment. The receptors were gathered from a man in his 70s with urothelial cancer.

This rearrangement joins TRBV4-1 to TRBJ1-2; tentatively, D is TRBD1 (6 bases). Germline V gene lookup returns CDR1 MGHRA and CDR2 YSYEKL. The CDR3 extends over 16 amino acids. Trimming left V 0 bases short and J 3 bases short, with 14 bases between. This CDR3 reads CASSQEEVGGYYGYTF. DNA of the CDR3: TGCGCCAGCAGCCAAGAAGAAGTAGGGGGATACTATGGCTACACCTTC.

The V and J genes are TRBV6-5 and TRBJ1-6; D possibly corresponds to TRBD1 (6 bases). CDR3 size: 14 residues. Germline values: CDR1 MNHEY, CDR2 SVGAGI. V lost 7 bases and J lost 6, with 13 bases in between. The CDR3 coding sequence is TGTGCCAGCAATGTCAGGGGCCGTAATTCACCCCTCCACTTT. This encodes CASNVRGRNSPLHF.

The rearrangement uses TRBV13 and TRBJ2-1; TRBD2 aligns across 13 bases. The CDR3 runs 17 residues. Unmatched junction bases numbered 4, after V lost 3 bases and J lost 2 bases. CDR1 and CDR2 from the germline V gene are PRHDT and FYEKMQ (reference sequence). CDR3 region: CASSFRLAGGTYNEQFF. CDR3 nucleotides: TGTGCCAGCAGCTTCCGACTAGCGGGGGGAACCTACAATGAGCAGTTCTTC.

The chain employs TRBV5-1 and TRBJ2-5; TRBD2 agrees at 13 bases. V shed 4 bases, J shed 6 bases, and the junction held 9 bases outside the gene matches. This CDR3 contains 16 residues. In germline, CDR1 is SGHRS, CDR2 YFSETQ. CDR3 nucleotide sequence: TGCGCCAGCAGCACGGAAGGACTAGCGGGAGCAAAGACCCAGTACTTC. Encoded protein: CASSTEGLAGAKTQYF.

This chain links TRBV19 with TRBJ1-2, with unresolved D. Germline CDR1 is LNHDA and CDR2 is SQIVND (reference sequence). This CDR3 region has 13 residues. V was shortened by 3 bases and J by 2 bases, with 7 bases between the two germline ends. For the CDR3, the DNA is TGTGCCAGTAGTATCTACGAAAACTATGGCTACACCTTC. It yields the protein CASSIYENYGYTF.

The chain couples TRBV19 to TRBJ1-2; 7 bases align to TRBD1. Trimming removed 7 bases from V and 4 bases from J; junction bases left unmatched: 9. This CDR3 is built from 14 residues. Germline CDR1 and CDR2: LNHDA and SQIVND (reference sequence). The CDR3 bases are TGTGCCAGTAACCGAGGGGGCCGGGGCTATGGCTACACCTTC. It yields the protein CASNRGGRGYGYTF. The variable domain in full, with the rest retrieved from reference TRBV19 and TRBJ1-2, is DGGITQSPKYLFRKEGQNVTLSCEQNLNHDAMYWYRQDPGQGLRLIYYSQIVNDFQKGDIAEGYSVSREKKESFPLTVTSAQKNPTAFYLCASNRGGRGYGYTFGSGTRLTVV.

V and J are TRBV7-8 and TRBJ2-1, with 7 bases fitting TRBD2. Germline values: CDR1 SGHVS, CDR2 FQNEAQ. V lost 4 bases to trimming and J lost 3 bases; unmatched junction nucleotides: 6. The CDR3 length is 15 residues. The CDR3 sequence: CASSWLAEGYNEQFF. The DNA for the CDR3 is TGTGCCAGCAGCTGGCTAGCGGAGGGCTACAATGAGCAGTTCTTC. The whole variable domain, filled in from reference TRBV7-8 and TRBJ2-1, reads GAGVSQSPRYKVAKRGQDVALRCDPISGHVSLFWYQQALGQGPEFLTYFQNEAQLDKSGLPSDRFFAERPEGSVSTLKIQRTQQEDSAVYLCASSWLAEGYNEQFFGPGTRLTVL.

This clone was seen just once. The V and J genes are TRBV7-9 and TRBJ1-1; weak D call: TRBD1 (5 bases). The CDR3 is 15 amino acids. Trimming cost V 0 bases and J 6 bases, with 14 bases left between them. The germline V gene has CDR1 SEHNR and CDR2 FQNEAQ (reference sequence). The DNA of the CDR3 is TGTGCCAGCAGCTTAGCGCAAGGGGCCGACCCTGAAGCTTTCTTT. This encodes CASSLAQGADPEAFF.

The chain employs TRBV7-3 and TRBJ2-7; 7 nucleotides align to TRBD2. Looked up from germline, CDR1 is SGHTA and CDR2 is FQGTGA. V trimming: 5 bases; J trimming: 0 bases; junction bases outside the gene matches: 7. This CDR3 comprises 15 residues. CDR3 loop: CASSLRGEGSYEQYF. CDR3 coding DNA: TGTGCCAGCAGCCTCCGGGGGGAAGGCTCCTACGAGCAGTACTTC.